This T cell receptor (beta chain) was documented in a study of Graves' ophthalmopathy and Graves' hyperthyroidism (dated by TCRdb to about 2018). General notes on the study: Hyperthyroidism was defined as stable when no progression to ophthalmopathy occurred within 18 months of follow-up. TCR beta repertoire signatures were used to distinguish Graves' ophthalmopathy from Graves' hyperthyroidism and to predict progression to ophthalmopathy. In total, 135 blood samples were TCR-sequenced: approximately 42 ophthalmopathy, under 85 hyperthyroidism and approximately 17 hyperthyroidism-to-ophthalmopathy patients. To explore V-J signatures that separate ophthalmopathy from hyperthyroidism, a discovery set of approximately 100 patients was enrolled, consisting of fewer than 45 with ophthalmopathy and some 59 with stable hyperthyroidism. The independent validation cohort included about 19 hyperthyroidism patients plus 17 patients who later progressed from hyperthyroidism to ophthalmopathy. T-cell repertoires of thyroid tissue and blood were compared in more than five hyperthyroidism patients. Following sample collection, hyperthyroidism patients were given methimazole at a starting dose of 30 mg daily, and ophthalmopathy patients were given high-dose intravenous methylprednisolone.

Hyperthyroidism patients were newly diagnosed, with disease duration under 2 months, and aged 18 to 65 years. Patients with other autoimmune diseases, uncontrolled infections, pregnancy or lactation were excluded. Clinical symptoms, serum thyroxine, TRAb, thyroid ultrasound and orbital computed tomography were used for diagnosis. Total RNA was extracted using Trizol reagent, and RNA quality was checked on an Agilent 2100 Bioanalyzer. Trimming takes 10 bases from V and 0 bases from J, and the germline ends sit 16 bases apart. CDR1 and CDR2 (MGHDK, SYGVNS) derive from the germline V gene. From its cysteine to its phenylalanine, the CDR3 spans 14 amino acids. Only CDR3 DNA remains: 42 bases, in frame from the first base. Worth noting for this clonotype: This clone's antigen is unknown. Base-call qualities are not available, and no considerably larger clone is one nucleotide away.

For repertoire sequencing, TCR beta CDR3 regions were amplified from RNA transcripts. HTBI primers and the Qiagen OneStep RT-PCR kit were used in a first-round RT-PCR, which was followed by a second-round multiplex PCR, size selection and purification. Libraries were sequenced paired-end with 100 bp reads on an Illumina HiSeq2000. Per the source publication's procedure: SOAPnuke was used to process the reads, removing any read that contained adapters or uncalled bases, had a mean Phred below 15, or lacked an exact match to the constant primer or identifier. High-quality paired reads were merged with COPE v1.2.5. Each unique nucleotide sequence was defined as a clonotype, and clonotypes were aligned to IMGT TRB V, D and J references with MiTCR v1.1. The analysis was limited to V-J combinations with a frequency above 0.0001, which together covered 99.2% of repertoires. For each V-J combination, a TCR clonal expansion and chaos score was defined as the ratio of F50 clonal expansion to chaos observed in the TCRdist matrix. Welch's t-statistics and random forest were used to reduce the features to some 13 V-J combinations, which were then used as input to a naive Bayes classifier. The Morisita-Horn index was used to measure how similar the thyroid and blood repertoires were. TCRdb redid the processing of the public reads, applying fastp at Q25 and MiXCR, and retained in-frame beta chains. Every entry covers one CDR3 protein and lists the most common genes and DNA from its rows. The V and J calls were not made by the authors but by TCRdb's processing. The sample table holds over a million distinct CDR3 sequences, of which about two fifths were seen once. Around 10% of the sample is taken by the ten largest.

Points the paper makes about the study in general: No statistical method was used to predetermine the sample size, and group allocation was not hidden from the investigators. In cross-validation, the 13-signature model distinguished ophthalmopathy from stable hyperthyroidism with 85% to 90% sensitivity and about 81% specificity, and in the test set the corresponding values were roughly 80% and 76%. In validation, the model predicted ophthalmopathy progression with 55% to 71% sensitivity and around 72% specificity; around twelve predicted patients were CT-confirmed with GO in a median of about 6.1 months. Most expanded thyroid clonotypes with a frequency above 0.001 also appeared in blood, which suggests that blood repertoires may reflect the immune response in the thyroid.

The sequence links TRBV25-1 to TRBJ2-7; the D gene may be TRBD1 or TRBD2, since each aligns over 5 bases. The sequenced material came from peripheral blood or thyroid tissue (not recorded which). This receptor was obtained from an adult man with Graves' hyperthyroidism. The CDR3 loop reads CAISRRGNSYEQYF. The nucleotide sequence reads as follows: TGTGCCATCTCAAGACGGGGCAACTCCTACGAGCAGTACTTC.